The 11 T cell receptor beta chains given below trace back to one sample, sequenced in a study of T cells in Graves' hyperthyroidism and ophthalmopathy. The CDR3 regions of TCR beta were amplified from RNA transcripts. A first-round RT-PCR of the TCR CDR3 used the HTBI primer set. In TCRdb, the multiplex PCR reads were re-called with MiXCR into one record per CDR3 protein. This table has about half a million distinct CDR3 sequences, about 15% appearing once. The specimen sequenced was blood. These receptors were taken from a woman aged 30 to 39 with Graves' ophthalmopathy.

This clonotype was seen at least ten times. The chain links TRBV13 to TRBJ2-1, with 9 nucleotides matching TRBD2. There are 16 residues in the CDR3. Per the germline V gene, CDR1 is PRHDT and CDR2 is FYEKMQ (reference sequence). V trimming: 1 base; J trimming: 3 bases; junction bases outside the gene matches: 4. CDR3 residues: CASSLVAGEGYNEQFF. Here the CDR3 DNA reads TGTGCCAGCAGCTTAGTAGCGGGGGAGGGCTACAATGAGCAGTTCTTC.

CDR3 protein: CASSQGTGEWDTEAFF. CDR3 nucleotides: TGCGCCAGCAGCCAAGGGACAGGGGAATGGGACACTGAAGCTTTCTTT. The rearrangement links TRBV4-3 to TRBJ1-1; 9 bases are a match to TRBD1. CDR3 length: 16 residues. V shed 1 base and J 3 bases; nucleotides not matched to a gene: 6. Germline CDR1 reads LGHNA; CDR2 reads YSLEER.

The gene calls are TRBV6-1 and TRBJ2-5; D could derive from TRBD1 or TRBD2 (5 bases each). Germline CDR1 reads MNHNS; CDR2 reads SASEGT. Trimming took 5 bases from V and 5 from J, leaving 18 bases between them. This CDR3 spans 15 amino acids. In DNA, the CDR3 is TGTGCCAGCAGTCCATCGACTGGGACGCAGGAGACCCAGTACTTC. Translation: CASSPSTGTQETQYF.

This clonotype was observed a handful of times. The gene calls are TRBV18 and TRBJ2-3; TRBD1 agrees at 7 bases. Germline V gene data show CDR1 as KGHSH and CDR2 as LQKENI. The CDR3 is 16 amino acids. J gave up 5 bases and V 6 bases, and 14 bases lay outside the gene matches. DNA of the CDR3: TGTGCCAGCTCGCCCCCTCAGGGGGTTGGAGGAGATACGCAGTATTTT. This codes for CASSPPQGVGGDTQYF.

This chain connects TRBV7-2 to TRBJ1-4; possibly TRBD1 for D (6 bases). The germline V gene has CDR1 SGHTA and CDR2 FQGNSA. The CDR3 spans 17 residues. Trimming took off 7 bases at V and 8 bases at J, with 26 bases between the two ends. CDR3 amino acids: CASTPRGGPTVREKLFF. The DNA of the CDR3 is TGTGCCAGCACCCCCCGGGGGGGGCCCACCGTAAGAGAAAAACTGTTTTTT.

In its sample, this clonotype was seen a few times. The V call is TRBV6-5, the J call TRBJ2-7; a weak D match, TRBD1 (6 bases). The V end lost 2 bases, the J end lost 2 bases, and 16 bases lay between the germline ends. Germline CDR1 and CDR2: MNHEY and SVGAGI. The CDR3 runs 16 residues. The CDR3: CASSYTHRVGTYEQYF. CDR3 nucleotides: TGTGCCAGCAGTTACACCCACAGGGTGGGGACCTACGAGCAGTACTTC.

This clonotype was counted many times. CDR3 loop: CASSFDGRPGLAAYEQYF. The CDR3 DNA is TGTGCCAGCAGTTTTGATGGACGCCCGGGACTAGCGGCCTACGAGCAGTACTTC. The rearrangement links TRBV28 to TRBJ2-7, with 11 bases identical to TRBD2. Germline V gives CDR1 MDHEN, CDR2 SYDVKM. The J segment lost 2 bases and the V segment lost 3 bases, leaving 12 bases of the junction unmatched. The CDR3 is made up of 18 amino acids.

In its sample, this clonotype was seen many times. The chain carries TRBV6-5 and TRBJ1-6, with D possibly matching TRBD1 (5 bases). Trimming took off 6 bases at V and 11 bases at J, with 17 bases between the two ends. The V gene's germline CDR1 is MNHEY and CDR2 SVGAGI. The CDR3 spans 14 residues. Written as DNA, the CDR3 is TGTGCCAGCAGCCCTGAGCAGGGTCAGGCACCCCTCCACTTT. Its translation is CASSPEQGQAPLHF.

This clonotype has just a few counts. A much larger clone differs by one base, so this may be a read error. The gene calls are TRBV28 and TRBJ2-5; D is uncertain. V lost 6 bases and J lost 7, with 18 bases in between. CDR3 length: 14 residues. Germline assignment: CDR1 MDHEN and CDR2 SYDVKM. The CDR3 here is CASRFRLEGGTQYF. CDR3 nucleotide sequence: TGTGCCAGCAGGTTTCGCTTGGAAGGTGGGACCCAGTACTTC.

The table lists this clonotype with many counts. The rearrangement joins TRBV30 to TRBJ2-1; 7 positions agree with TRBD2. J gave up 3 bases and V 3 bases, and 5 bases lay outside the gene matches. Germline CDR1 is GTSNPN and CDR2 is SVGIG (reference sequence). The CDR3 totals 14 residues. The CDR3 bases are TGTGCCTGGAGCGAGGGAGGGTACTACAATGAGCAGTTCTTC. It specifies CAWSEGGYYNEQFF. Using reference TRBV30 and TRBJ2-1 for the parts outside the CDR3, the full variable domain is SQTIHQWPATLVQPVGSPLSLECTVEGTSNPNLYWYRQAAGRGLQLLFYSVGIGQISSEVPQNLSASRPQDRQFILSSKKLLLSDSGFYLCAWSEGGYYNEQFFGPGTRLTVL.

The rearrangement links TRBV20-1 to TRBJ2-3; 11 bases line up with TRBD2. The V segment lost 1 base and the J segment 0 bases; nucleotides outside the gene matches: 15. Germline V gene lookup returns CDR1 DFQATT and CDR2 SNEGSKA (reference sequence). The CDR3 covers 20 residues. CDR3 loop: CSARGRLAGLGGTSTDTQYF. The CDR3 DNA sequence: TGCAGTGCTAGAGGGAGACTAGCGGGACTCGGCGGGACTAGCACAGATACGCAGTATTTT.